This T cell receptor beta chain was observed in a study of control samples from healthy donors and cancer patients. Profiled with immunoSEQ multiplex PCR; TCRdb holds only in-frame clones, not every one. The sample has around 140,000 clones; 85% to 90% are singletons. Germline CDR1 MGHRA, CDR2 YSYEKL. This CDR3 contains 15 residues. V lost 6 bases to trimming and J lost 4 bases; unmatched junction nucleotides: 11. The J gene is TRBJ2-7, the V gene TRBV4-1; 8 nucleotides line up with TRBD1. This sequence was found in a middle-aged man with head and neck cancer. The sample consisted of PBMCs. The CDR3 region is CASSLGQGRVYEQYF. The CDR3 nucleotides read TGCGCCAGCAGTCTTGGACAGGGCAGGGTTTACGAGCAGTACTTC.